The clone carrying this T cell receptor (beta chain) was seen only once. Germline CDR1 is KGHSH and CDR2 is LQKENI. The CDR3 is made up of 15 amino acids. V lost 3 bases to trimming and J lost 2 bases, with 13 bases between them. In the source study's methods: The authors estimated nucleated cell counts from reference gene primer amplification. Repertoires were generated with immunoSEQ multiplex PCR, while TCRdb's copy carries only in-frame clones and drops some. V and J calls and clone size are those listed in that table; D and trimming were worked out from the DNA. The data contain approximately 200,000 clones, 80% to 90% of them singletons. The data were taken from a study of blood T cell repertoires in COVID-19. Study at large: The samples span acute and convalescent COVID-19 from the United States, Italy and Spain. Sample material is recorded as cDNA or gDNA derived from T cells, B-cell-depleted T cells, or PBMCs.

This sequence joins TRBV18 and TRBJ1-1; D unclear. The sample was peripheral blood. The TCR sequence derives from a man aged 55 to 69 with acute or convalescent COVID-19. CDR3 amino acids: CASSPSQVINTEAFF. The CDR3 DNA reads as TGTGCCAGCTCACCCAGCCAGGTTATAAACACTGAAGCTTTCTTT.